A single sample gave rise to the 32 T cell receptor beta chains below, sequenced in a study of radiotherapy plus CTLA-4 blockade in lung cancer. Libraries were prepared by immunoSEQ multiplex PCR; TCRdb keeps only in-frame clonotypes and omits some of them. The sample lists fewer than 100,000 clones; roughly four fifths were seen once. The sample consisted of peripheral blood, taken from a patient treated with radiotherapy plus ipilimumab. The receptors stem from a human donor with non-small cell lung cancer who had stable disease on radiotherapy plus ipilimumab.

The sample holds one count of this clone. The chain joins TRBV15 to TRBJ2-7; 8 bases align to TRBD2. The J segment lost 0 bases and the V segment lost 0 bases, leaving 1 base of the junction unmatched. This CDR3 is built from 15 residues. Germline loops: CDR1 LNHNV, CDR2 YYDKDF (reference sequence). DNA for the CDR3: TGTGCCACCAGCAGAGATAGCGGGACCTCCTACGAGCAGTACTTC. As protein: CATSRDSGTSYEQYF.

The rearrangement joins TRBV27 to TRBJ2-2, with 11 bases matching TRBD2. V lost 4 bases to trimming and J lost 6 bases; unmatched junction nucleotides: 7. The CDR3 extends over 16 amino acids. Germline CDR1 reads MNHEY; CDR2 reads SMNVEV (reference sequence). The CDR3 coding sequence is TGTGCCAGCAGTTCATTAGCGGGGGGGCAATCCGGGGAGCTGTTTTTT. Encoded protein: CASSSLAGGQSGELFF.

The chain recombines TRBV20-1 with TRBJ1-1; D possibly corresponds to TRBD1 (6 bases). The CDR3 extends over 11 amino acids. The V gene's germline CDR1 is DFQATT and CDR2 SNEGSKA (reference sequence). Trimming removed 5 bases at V and 7 bases at J, with 11 bases between. This CDR3 reads CSAWTALEAFF. The CDR3 DNA reads as TGCAGTGCTTGGACAGCTCTTGAAGCTTTCTTT.

The gene calls are TRBV7-6 and TRBJ2-5; possibly TRBD2 for D (5 bases). With 4 bases removed from V and 0 bases from J, the gap between germline ends came to 9 bases. Per germline, CDR1 SGHVS and CDR2 FNYEAQ. The CDR3 loop spans 14 amino acids. CDR3 protein: CASSWSGYQETQYF. In nucleotides, the CDR3 is TGTGCCAGCAGCTGGTCGGGGTACCAAGAGACCCAGTACTTC.

The chain carries TRBV4-2 and TRBJ2-2, with TRBD2 matching over 9 bases. The J segment lost 1 base and the V segment lost 0 bases, leaving 9 bases of the junction unmatched. CDR1 is LGHNA, CDR2 YNFKEQ, per germline. There are 19 residues in the CDR3. The chain's CDR3 is CASSQESSGGSLNTGELFF. The CDR3 nucleotides read TGTGCCAGCAGCCAAGAAAGTAGCGGGGGTTCCTTGAACACCGGGGAGCTGTTTTTT.

V usage is TRBV7-2 and J usage is TRBJ1-2; D perhaps matches TRBD1 (5 bases). There are 15 residues in the CDR3. Germline CDR1 and CDR2: SGHTA and FQGNSA. The ends were cut back, 7 bases at V and 4 bases at J, with 19 bases in the middle. The CDR3 bases are TGTGCCAGCACCTCCTGGGGGGGAAAAGGCTATGGCTACACCTTC. Translation: CASTSWGGKGYGYTF.

This clone has just one count. The chain carries TRBV7-8 and TRBJ1-3; D ambiguous. This CDR3 comprises 14 residues. The V gene's germline CDR1 is SGHVS and CDR2 FQNEAQ. V lost 1 base and J lost 0, with 4 bases in between. The CDR3 bases are TGTGCCAGCAGCTTAGGGTACTCTGGAAACACCATATATTTT. It yields the protein CASSLGYSGNTIYF.

In its sample, this clone was seen a few times. This chain links TRBV6-5 with TRBJ2-7; D perhaps matches TRBD2 (6 bases). The CDR3 length is 14 residues. The V gene lost 8 bases and the J gene lost 4 bases, with 18 bases spanning the gap. Germline CDR1 reads MNHEY; CDR2 reads SVGAGI. CDR3 loop: CASLTRDSRYEQYF. In nucleotides, the CDR3 is TGTGCCAGCCTAACTCGGGACTCAAGGTACGAGCAGTACTTC.

The J gene is TRBJ1-5, the V gene TRBV5-6; 8 bases align to TRBD1. The CDR3 sequence is 16 residues long. Germline V gene data show CDR1 as SGHDT and CDR2 as YYEEEE. Trimming removed 4 bases from V and 5 bases from J; junction bases left unmatched: 11. Written as DNA, the CDR3 is TGTGCCAGCAGCCTTGGCAGGGACAGGTCAGATCAGCCCCAGCATTTT. Translated, it gives CASSLGRDRSDQPQHF.

The chain has TRBV5-5 and TRBJ2-5; D unclear. The CDR3 is 14 amino acids. Trimming cost V 2 bases and J 2 bases, with 10 bases left between them. The V gene's germline CDR1 is SGHKS and CDR2 YYEKEE (reference sequence). CDR3 DNA: TGTGCCAGCAGCTTAAGAACGAAGCAAGAGACCCAGTACTTC. This encodes CASSLRTKQETQYF.

V is TRBV27 and J is TRBJ2-3; 11 bases match TRBD1. CDR1 and CDR2 from the germline V gene are MNHEY and SMNVEV (reference sequence). V was pared by 10 bases and J by 2 bases, with 5 bases of the junction left unmatched. The CDR3 has 14 residues. CDR3 sequence: CATQGQGVTDTQYF. The CDR3 DNA reads TGTGCCACTCAGGGACAGGGGGTCACAGATACGCAGTATTTT.

The chain couples TRBV19 to TRBJ1-2; D is perhaps TRBD1 (6 bases). The CDR3 sequence is 14 residues long. Trimming removed 8 bases at V and 8 bases at J, with 21 bases between. CDR1 and CDR2 (germline): LNHDA, SQIVND (reference sequence). This chain's CDR3 is CASHLHPGEEGYTF. CDR3 in DNA: TGTGCCAGTCACCTCCACCCAGGGGAGGAAGGCTACACCTTC.

This chain joins TRBV18 and TRBJ2-3; D is possibly TRBD2 (6 bases). Germline loops: CDR1 KGHSH, CDR2 LQKENI. This CDR3 is built from 17 residues. V dropped 0 bases and J dropped 1 base, with 14 bases sitting between them. The CDR3 here is CASSPPIGGRRTDTQYF. CDR3 bases: TGTGCCAGCTCACCACCAATTGGGGGGAGACGCACAGATACGCAGTATTTT.

V is TRBV10-3 and J is TRBJ1-5; D uncertain. CDR1 and CDR2 (germline): ENHRY, SYGVKD. There are 13 residues in the CDR3. Trimming cost V 5 bases and J 1 base, with 6 bases left between them. The CDR3 reads CAISPGSNQPQHF. The CDR3 region has the DNA TGTGCCATCAGTCCGGGCAGCAATCAGCCCCAGCATTTT.

V usage is TRBV27 and J usage is TRBJ2-7; TRBD1 agrees at 7 bases. In germline, CDR1 is MNHEY, CDR2 SMNVEV (reference sequence). V shed 6 bases and J 1 base; nucleotides not matched to a gene: 12. The CDR3 spans 16 residues. CDR3 sequence reads: CASRPLRQGWSYEQYF. CDR3 nucleotide sequence: TGTGCCAGCAGACCCCTTCGACAGGGTTGGTCCTACGAGCAGTACTTC.

The genes are TRBV6-5 and TRBJ2-7; D might be TRBD2 (7 bases). Per the germline V gene, CDR1 is MNHEY and CDR2 is SVGAGI. The V gene lost 2 bases and the J gene lost 2 bases, with 10 bases spanning the gap. The CDR3 extends over 14 amino acids. The CDR3 bases are TGTGCCAGCAGTTACGGGGGGGGCCCCTACGAGCAGTACTTC. Protein: CASSYGGGPYEQYF.

The V call is TRBV11-2, the J call TRBJ2-5; 9 bases are shared with TRBD1. The V gene's germline CDR1 is SGHAT and CDR2 FQNNGV. There are 13 residues in the CDR3. Trimming removed 7 bases from V and 7 bases from J; junction bases left unmatched: 7. CDR3 in amino acids: CASNQDRGGTQYF. The DNA for the CDR3 is TGTGCCAGCAACCAGGACAGGGGAGGGACCCAGTACTTC.

V is TRBV5-4 and J is TRBJ2-6, with 8 bases aligning to TRBD1. V trimming: 5 bases; J trimming: 4 bases; junction bases outside the gene matches: 17. Germline assignment: CDR1 SGHNT and CDR2 YYREEE (reference sequence). This CDR3 spans 19 amino acids. The CDR3 here is CASRNRGQEDVQGANVLTF. The CDR3 DNA reads as TGTGCCAGCAGAAACCGGGGACAGGAGGACGTCCAGGGGGCCAACGTCCTGACTTTC.

This clone has just a few counts. V is TRBV6-5 and J is TRBJ2-1, with D maybe TRBD1 (6 bases). The V and J ends lost 5 bases and 6 bases respectively, with 11 bases between them. Germline V gene data show CDR1 as MNHEY and CDR2 as SVGAGI. The CDR3 is 13 residues long. The CDR3 DNA reads as TGTGCCAGCAGTGAAATCAGGGGCAATGAGCAGTTCTTC. Translating gives CASSEIRGNEQFF.

The chain recombines TRBV5-1 with TRBJ2-2; tentatively, D is TRBD2 (6 bases). Per the germline V gene, CDR1 is SGHRS and CDR2 is YFSETQ. This CDR3 spans 15 amino acids. V lost 3 bases, J lost 6 bases, and 15 bases lay in between. The CDR3 coding sequence is TGCGCCAGCAGCTCGTTCGGGGGAGGAGCCGGGGAGCTGTTTTTT. As protein: CASSSFGGGAGELFF.

This clone was recorded only once. V is TRBV30 and J is TRBJ1-1; tentatively, D is TRBD1 (6 bases). The ends were cut back, 4 bases at V and 7 bases at J, with 19 bases in the middle. The CDR3 covers 14 residues. Germline V gene lookup returns CDR1 GTSNPN and CDR2 SVGIG (reference sequence). The CDR3 DNA reads as TGTGCCTGGACCCACGGGAGGACAGCCCGTGAAGCTTTCTTT. This gives the protein CAWTHGRTAREAFF. The full variable domain, its missing parts supplied by reference TRBV30 and TRBJ1-1, is SQTIHQWPATLVQPVGSPLSLECTVEGTSNPNLYWYRQAAGRGLQLLFYSVGIGQISSEVPQNLSASRPQDRQFILSSKKLLLSDSGFYLCAWTHGRTAREAFFGQGTRLTVV.

This clone was observed a handful of times. The CDR3 loop is CASSARTGKGYTF. As DNA, the CDR3 is TGTGCCAGCAGCGCCCGGACAGGGAAGGGCTACACCTTC. The chain is built from TRBV9 and TRBJ1-2; 8 nucleotides line up with TRBD1. CDR1 and CDR2 from the germline V gene are SGDLS and YYNGEE. V was pared by 3 bases and J by 8 bases, with 6 bases of the junction left unmatched. The CDR3 consists of 13 residues.

CDR3 bases: TGCAGTGCTAGAATCGGCTACGAGCAGTACTTC. This encodes CSARIGYEQYF. The chain has TRBV20-1 and TRBJ2-7; D not certain. CDR1 DFQATT and CDR2 SNEGSKA come from the germline V gene (reference sequence). The CDR3 has 11 residues. V dropped 2 bases and J dropped 3 bases, with 5 bases sitting between them.

This clone is a singleton in its sample. V gene TRBV7-6 combines with J gene TRBJ1-4; maybe TRBD1 (6 bases). The V gene lost 2 bases and the J gene lost 7 bases, with 20 bases spanning the gap. The length of the CDR3 is 17 residues. Germline V gene data show CDR1 as SGHVS and CDR2 as FNYEAQ. The CDR3 sequence is CASSLQPDRGGVEKLFF. CDR3 nucleotides: TGTGCCAGCAGCTTACAGCCCGACAGAGGGGGAGTTGAAAAACTGTTTTTT.

The chain carries TRBV10-1 and TRBJ2-5; 10 nucleotides agree with TRBD2. The V and J ends lost 0 bases and 2 bases, in that order; junction bases with no gene match: 3. Germline CDR1 is WNHNN and CDR2 is SYGVQD (reference sequence). The CDR3 contains 16 residues. This CDR3 reads CASSESLAGDQETQYF. DNA for the CDR3: TGCGCCAGCAGTGAGTCGCTAGCGGGGGATCAAGAGACCCAGTACTTC.

The chain combines TRBV5-1 with TRBJ2-1; D unresolved. Per the germline V gene, CDR1 is SGHRS and CDR2 is YFSETQ. The CDR3 runs 15 residues. V was trimmed by 0 bases and J by 9 bases, leaving 16 bases between them. DNA of the CDR3: TGCGCCAGCAGCTTGGAACAGATTATCCGAGGTGAGCAGTTCTTC. It translates to CASSLEQIIRGEQFF.

The table lists this clone with a few counts. The chain has TRBV6-1 and TRBJ1-1, with 12 positions matching TRBD1. There are 15 residues in the CDR3. V lost 6 bases and J lost 7; bases outside the gene matches: 9. The germline V gene encodes CDR1 MNHNS and CDR2 SASEGT. CDR3: CASRLMGQGAFEAFF. DNA of the CDR3: TGTGCCAGCAGATTGATGGGACAGGGGGCATTTGAAGCTTTCTTT.

This chain joins TRBV5-1 and TRBJ2-7; 9 bases match TRBD1. The CDR3 is 15 residues long. V shed 4 bases and J 3 bases; nucleotides not matched to a gene: 8. Germline V gene sequence: CDR1 SGHRS, CDR2 YFSETQ. CDR3 in DNA: TGCGCCAGCAGCGCATCGGGACAGGGACTCTACGAGCAGTACTTC. This sequence encodes CASSASGQGLYEQYF.

The chain links TRBV4-1 to TRBJ1-4; D remains ambiguous. V was trimmed by 3 bases and J by 3 bases, leaving 17 bases between them. This CDR3 spans 17 amino acids. Germline loops: CDR1 MGHRA, CDR2 YSYEKL. The CDR3 DNA sequence: TGCGCCAGCAGCCAGCAGGACCCAGCCGGGTCTAATGAAAAACTGTTTTTT. This translates into CASSQQDPAGSNEKLFF.

The V and J genes are TRBV19 and TRBJ2-7, with 12 bases identical to TRBD2. In germline, CDR1 is LNHDA, CDR2 SQIVND (reference sequence). This CDR3 is built from 14 residues. The J segment lost 5 bases and the V segment lost 5 bases, leaving 4 bases of the junction unmatched. The CDR3 bases are TGTGCCAGTAGTTCTAGCGGGAGGGCCGACGAGCAGTACTTC. It encodes CASSSSGRADEQYF.

The chain uses TRBV28 and TRBJ1-6, with D tentatively TRBD1 (6 bases). V lost 7 bases and J lost 6, with 16 bases in between. The CDR3 loop spans 15 amino acids. CDR1 and CDR2 (germline): MDHEN, SYDVKM. The CDR3, as DNA: TGTGCCAGCAAAAAACCCCAGGGGTCTAATTCACCCCTCCACTTT. Its translation: CASKKPQGSNSPLHF.

The chain has TRBV15 and TRBJ2-5; no clear D. Germline CDR1 is LNHNV and CDR2 is YYDKDF (reference sequence). This CDR3 is 16 amino acids long. V was shortened by 6 bases and J by 2 bases, with 19 bases between the two germline ends. CDR3 nucleotides: TGTGCCACCAGAAGTAGGATAACCGAACAACAAGAGACCCAGTACTTC. Translating gives CATRSRITEQQETQYF. The complete variable domain, with remaining parts taken from reference TRBV15 and TRBJ2-5, reads DAMVIQNPRYQVTQFGKPVTLSCSQTLNHNVMYWYQQKSSQAPKLLFHYYDKDFNNEADTPDNFQSRRPNTSFCFLDIRSPGLGDTAMYLCATRSRITEQQETQYFGPGTRLLVL.